The 5 T cell receptor beta chains reported below all come from one sample, sequenced in a study of beta chain features in type 1 diabetes (dated by TCRdb to the late 2010s). The protocol used for the library was the immunoSEQ multiplex PCR assay. The entire amount of isolated RNA was reverse transcribed using the High Capacity cDNA Reverse Transcription Kit, so the sequenced TCRB transcripts were expressed ones. This is the immuneACCESS table as TCRdb keeps it, with only in-frame sequences that have V and J called. A part of the clones is gone; compared with another copy, unresolved V genes explain less than half, and the rest is unexplained. In all, the sample holds about 930,000 clones, and 15% to 20% of those were seen once. The top ten constitute 0.02% to 0.03% of the sample. The source material was naive CD4+ T cells from blood. The cell subset or site label on this specimen signifies: true naive CD4+ T cells. The receptor set was obtained from a woman aged 18-29 years in good health.

The chain employs TRBV7-2 and TRBJ2-1; D is ambiguous. Trimming left V 0 bases short and J 2 bases short, with 8 bases between. The V gene's germline CDR1 is SGHTA and CDR2 FQGNSA. The CDR3 loop spans 15 amino acids. DNA for the CDR3: TGTGCCAGCAGCTTAGCGGGGTCCACCTACAATGAGCAGTTCTTC. It translates to CASSLAGSTYNEQFF.

Only a few counts were recorded for this clone. The V call is TRBV9, the J call TRBJ2-7, with 8 bases lining up with TRBD1. Germline loops: CDR1 SGDLS, CDR2 YYNGEE. The CDR3 length is 15 residues. Trimming took 2 bases from V and 0 from J; bases not matched to a gene: 4. The CDR3 region has the DNA TGTGCCAGCAGCGTGGGGACAGGTATCTCCTACGAGCAGTACTTC. Its protein product is CASSVGTGISYEQYF.

This clone appeared a single time. The genes are TRBV5-1 and TRBJ2-7; a possible D gene is TRBD2 (6 bases). The CDR3 consists of 15 residues. Germline V CDR1 and CDR2: SGHRS, YFSETQ. V shed 1 base and J shed 2 bases, with 13 bases lying between them. The CDR3 nucleotides are TGCGCCAGCAGCTTGCTAACCGGGGGAACCTACGAGCAGTACTTC. Its translation: CASSLLTGGTYEQYF.

This clone was detected a few times. The chain combines TRBV7-9 with TRBJ2-3, with 8 bases lining up with TRBD1. The CDR3 has 17 amino acids. J was trimmed by 4 bases and V by 0 bases; bases with no gene match: 9. Germline V gene sequence: CDR1 SEHNR, CDR2 FQNEAQ (reference sequence). The CDR3 nucleotides are TGTGCCAGCAGCTTAGCGACAGGGGAGGTTTTCGCAGATACGCAGTATTTT. Translation gives CASSLATGEVFADTQYF. Combining the CDR3 with reference TRBV7-9 and TRBJ2-3 gives the whole variable domain DTGVSQNPRHKITKRGQNVTFRCDPISEHNRLYWYRQTLGQGPEFLTYFQNEAQLEKSRLLSDRFSAERPKGSFSTLEIQRTEQGDSAMYLCASSLATGEVFADTQYFGPGTRLTVL.

This chain uses TRBV7-2 with TRBJ2-3; the D is unclear. CDR1 is SGHTA, CDR2 FQGNSA, per germline. The CDR3 sequence is 12 residues long. Trimming stripped 6 bases from V and 7 bases from J, with 11 bases between. The CDR3 DNA follows: TGTGCCAGCAGAACAGAGGTTAATACGCAGTATTTT. Protein: CASRTEVNTQYF.